This paragraph covers one T cell receptor beta chain sequence. What it recognizes is unknown. These data come from a study of cytomegalovirus exposure and HLA in healthy donors. Study-wide context: Genotyping showed roughly 86% of a few hundred donors falling in the Caucasian-associated ancestry cluster.

CDR1 and CDR2 from the germline V gene are MNHNS and SASEGT. Trimming removed 2 bases at V and 6 bases at J, with 16 bases between. This CDR3 has 15 amino acids. Findings of the study overall: Rare sequences made up most TCRs, while some public TCRs were found in many donors. Another analysis was done later, and it associated roughly 15,000 TCR beta sequences with HLA alleles at 0.05 false discovery rate. By a later analysis, the bulk of CMV-associated TCR beta chains appeared HLA-restricted.

The PCR used 60 Vbeta and 13 Jbeta primers. Assay: immunoSEQ multiplex PCR; the TCRdb copy retains only in-frame clones and omits some. The profile shows under 200,000 clones, 84% of them singletons. This TCR was recovered from a man younger than 40 in good health and CMV-seronegative. The sequenced material came from PBMCs. J is TRBJ1-2 and V is TRBV6-1; D remains ambiguous. CDR3 sequence reads: CASSEIGRALNGYTF. As DNA, the CDR3 is TGTGCCAGCAGTGAAATCGGTAGAGCTCTTAATGGCTACACCTTC.